A selection of T cell receptor beta chains follows, all from one sample in a study of blood T cells in healthy people across ages. TCRdb called the 5' RACE reads again in MiXCR, with one record for every CDR3 protein. The table records fewer than 1,200,000 distinct CDR3 sequences, approximately 26% of them present only once. The data also belong to a second study, concerning T cells of mothers and their children.

The sample consisted of blood. These receptors were obtained from a girl aged 2 to 10 in good health. The CDR3 runs from the conserved cysteine through the conserved F or W. A D gene is named only where the DNA matches it firmly. Size tells how often a clone was seen (once, few, many) or the class of an expanded clone, and some rows leave it out.

d_call	v_call	clone_size	j_call	cdr3_aa	cdr3_nt
-	TRBV7-6	few	TRBJ2-7	CASSLTPESYEQYF	TGTGCCAGCAGCTTAACGCCGGAAAGCTACGAGCAGTACTTC
-	TRBV6-5	-	TRBJ1-1	CASSSSANTEAFF	TGTGCCAGCAGTTCGTCGGCGAACACTGAAGCTTTCTTT
-	TRBV7-2	few	TRBJ2-2	CASSLSGRNTGELFF	TGTGCCAGCAGCTTAAGTGGCCGGAACACCGGGGAGCTGTTTTTT
-	TRBV28	few	TRBJ2-5	CASSGRDWYVQETQYF	TGTGCCAGCAGTGGAAGGGACTGGTACGTACAAGAGACCCAGTACTTC
TRBD1	TRBV15	-	TRBJ2-1	CATKSGTGPYNEQFF	TGTGCCACCAAATCCGGGACAGGACCCTACAATGAGCAGTTCTTC
-	TRBV12-3/TRBV12-4	-	TRBJ2-7	CASTNRERGYEQYF	TGTGCCAGCACCAACCGGGAGAGAGGTTACGAGCAGTACTTC
-	TRBV28	few	TRBJ2-4	CASTPSEVAKNIQYF	TGTGCCAGCACCCCATCGGAAGTAGCCAAAAACATTCAGTACTTC
TRBD1	TRBV9	-	TRBJ2-5	CASSVGDPGQQETQYF	TGTGCCAGCAGCGTTGGGGACCCGGGACAGCAAGAGACCCAGTACTTC
TRBD2	TRBV12-3/TRBV12-4	few	TRBJ2-7	CASRGTSDAQEQYF	TGTGCCAGCAGGGGGACTAGCGACGCCCAGGAGCAGTACTTC
-	TRBV29-1	-	TRBJ1-1	CSVELRGRYTEAFF	TGCAGCGTTGAACTTCGGGGGAGGTACACTGAAGCTTTCTTT
TRBD2	TRBV6-5	few	TRBJ2-5	CASSYGHGGLAGQETLYF	TGTGCCAGCAGTTACGGTCATGGCGGACTAGCGGGCCAAGAGACCCTGTACTTC
TRBD2	TRBV6-5	-	TRBJ2-3	CASSSDSSGSLGVDTQYF	TGTGCCAGCAGTTCCGATTCTAGCGGGAGTCTCGGAGTAGATACGCAGTATTTT
-	TRBV12-3/TRBV12-4	few	TRBJ2-6	CASPGSSGANVLTF	TGTGCCAGCCCGGGGAGCTCTGGGGCCAACGTCCTGACTTTC
-	TRBV12-3/TRBV12-4	-	TRBJ2-1	CASSSSLSQFF	TGTGCCAGCAGTTCGTCGTTGTCTCAATTCTTC
-	TRBV29-1	few	TRBJ2-7	CSVVARTPYEQYF	TGCAGCGTTGTAGCCCGGACTCCCTACGAGCAGTACTTC
-	TRBV20-1	-	TRBJ2-3	CSAREIIRDPDTQYF	TGCAGTGCTAGAGAGATAATCCGGGACCCCGATACGCAGTATTTT
TRBD2	TRBV24-1	-	TRBJ2-1	CATSDSSGGLSNEQFF	TGTGCCACCAGTGACTCTAGCGGGGGCCTCTCGAATGAGCAGTTCTTC
-	TRBV12-3/TRBV12-4	-	TRBJ2-7	CASTHTGEGYEQYF	TGTGCCAGCACCCATACAGGGGAGGGCTACGAGCAGTACTTC
-	TRBV4-2	-	TRBJ2-7	CASSQDRTELYEQYF	TGTGCCAGCAGCCAAGATAGGACCGAATTATACGAGCAGTACTTC
TRBD2	TRBV27	-	TRBJ2-3	CASSPRGGGSGVDTQYF	TGTGCCAGCAGCCCCCGGGGGGGCGGGAGTGGTGTAGATACGCAGTATTTT
-	TRBV4-1	few	TRBJ2-7	CASSQDERPSYEQYF	TGCGCCAGCAGCCAAGATGAAAGGCCCTCCTACGAGCAGTACTTC
-	TRBV20-1	-	TRBJ1-2	CSASPGTNYGYTF	TGCAGTGCTTCCCCGGGAACCAACTATGGCTACACCTTC
TRBD2	TRBV20-1	-	TRBJ2-1	CSARLAETSYNEQFF	TGCAGTGCTCGACTAGCGGAGACCTCCTACAATGAGCAGTTCTTC
-	TRBV20-1	-	TRBJ2-5	CSALWTAGVETQYF	TGCAGTGCCCTGTGGACTGCTGGGGTAGAGACCCAGTACTTC
TRBD1	TRBV15	-	TRBJ2-5	CATSRAQTGGETQYF	TGTGCCACCAGCAGAGCCCAAACAGGGGGCGAGACCCAGTACTTC
-	TRBV24-1	-	TRBJ1-1	CATSDQDRTNTEAFF	TGTGCCACCAGTGACCAAGACAGGACAAACACTGAAGCTTTCTTT
-	TRBV14	-	TRBJ2-1	CASSQDYDNEQFF	TGTGCCAGCAGCCAAGATTACGACAATGAGCAGTTCTTC
-	TRBV29-1	-	TRBJ2-5	CSVSWLSPYGQYF	TGCAGCGTGAGTTGGCTCTCCCCCTACGGGCAGTACTTC
-	TRBV4-3	few	TRBJ2-7	CASSQDHSGFYEQYF	TGCGCCAGCAGCCAAGATCACTCCGGATTCTACGAGCAGTACTTC
-	TRBV29-1	few	TRBJ2-7	CSVRGGGYEQYF	TGCAGCGTTCGGGGTGGGGGGTACGAGCAGTACTTC
-	TRBV20-1	few	TRBJ2-7	CSARTDRYEQYF	TGCAGTGCTAGAACGGACCGCTACGAGCAGTACTTC
-	TRBV7-2	few	TRBJ2-2	CASSLALGGNTGELFF	TGTGCCAGCAGCTTAGCACTCGGGGGGAACACCGGGGAGCTGTTTTTT
TRBD1	TRBV2	-	TRBJ1-2	CASSEDRVGDYGYTF	TGTGCCAGCAGTGAGGACAGGGTCGGGGACTATGGCTACACCTTC
-	TRBV18	few	TRBJ2-2	CASSPAGTTGELFF	TGTGCCAGCTCACCAGCGGGGACCACCGGGGAGCTGTTTTTT
TRBD2	TRBV29-1	-	TRBJ2-1	CSVRGGLAGGYNEQFF	TGCAGCGTCCGAGGGGGACTAGCGGGCGGATACAATGAGCAGTTCTTC
-	TRBV4-1	few	TRBJ1-1	CASSPRDTEAFF	TGCGCCAGCAGCCCGCGCGACACTGAAGCTTTCTTT
-	TRBV20-1	-	TRBJ2-2	CSAPPETDTGELFF	TGCAGTGCTCCTCCGGAGACCGACACCGGGGAGCTGTTTTTT
-	TRBV12-3/TRBV12-4	-	TRBJ2-3	CASSRSEAGSQYF	TGTGCCAGCAGCCGGAGTGAGGCGGGGTCGCAGTATTTT
-	TRBV6-6	-	TRBJ2-1	CASIPHGGEQFF	TGTGCCAGCATCCCCCATGGGGGTGAGCAGTTCTTC
-	TRBV29-1	once	TRBJ2-5	CSVGGGGEETQYF	TGCAGCGTTGGAGGGGGAGGAGAAGAGACCCAGTACTTC